This TCR beta chain was sequenced for a study of blood T cell repertoires in COVID-19. Study-wide context: Italy, Spain and the United States were the sources of the convalescent and acute COVID-19 samples. PBMCs, B-cell-depleted T cells, or T cells were the source of the cDNA or gDNA that made up the material.

This clone came up a few times. V lost 5 bases, J lost 4 bases, and 6 bases stayed unmatched. There are 14 residues in the CDR3. CDR1 is MNHEY and CDR2 is SVGAGI in the germline V gene. Per the authors' pipeline: Counts of nucleated cells, estimated from reference gene primer amplification, were obtained. TCRdb's copy holds only in-frame clones and misses some; the assay was immunoSEQ multiplex PCR. The V and J calls and the clone size are those of that table, but D and trimming were determined from the DNA. Here the sample spans approximately 84,000 clones, almost 80% being singletons. The gene calls are TRBV6-5 and TRBJ1-2; 8 bases align to TRBD1. The sequenced sample consisted of peripheral blood. The TCR was taken from a human donor in a cohort sampled during active COVID-19. The CDR3 protein is CASSNYTGGYGYTF. The CDR3 DNA reads TGTGCCAGCAGTAACTATACAGGGGGCTATGGCTACACCTTC.